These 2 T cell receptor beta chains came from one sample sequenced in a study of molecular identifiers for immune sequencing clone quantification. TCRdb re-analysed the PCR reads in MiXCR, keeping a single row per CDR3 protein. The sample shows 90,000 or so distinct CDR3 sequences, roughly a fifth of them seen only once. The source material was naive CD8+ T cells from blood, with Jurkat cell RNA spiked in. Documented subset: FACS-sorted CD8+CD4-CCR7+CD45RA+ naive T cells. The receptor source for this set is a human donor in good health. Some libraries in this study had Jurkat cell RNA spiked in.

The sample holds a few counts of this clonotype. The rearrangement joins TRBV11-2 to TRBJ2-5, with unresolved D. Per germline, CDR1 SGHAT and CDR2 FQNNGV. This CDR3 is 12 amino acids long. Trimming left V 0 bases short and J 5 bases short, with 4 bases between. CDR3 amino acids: CASSLDDETQYF. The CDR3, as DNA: TGTGCCAGCAGCTTAGATGACGAGACCCAGTACTTC.

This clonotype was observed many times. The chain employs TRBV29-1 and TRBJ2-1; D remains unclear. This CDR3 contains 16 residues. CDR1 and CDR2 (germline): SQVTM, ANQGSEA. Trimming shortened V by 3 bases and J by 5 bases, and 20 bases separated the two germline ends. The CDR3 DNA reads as TGCAGCGTTGAGGGTAAACACCTCACCCCTGACAATGAGCAGTTCTTC. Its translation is CSVEGKHLTPDNEQFF.